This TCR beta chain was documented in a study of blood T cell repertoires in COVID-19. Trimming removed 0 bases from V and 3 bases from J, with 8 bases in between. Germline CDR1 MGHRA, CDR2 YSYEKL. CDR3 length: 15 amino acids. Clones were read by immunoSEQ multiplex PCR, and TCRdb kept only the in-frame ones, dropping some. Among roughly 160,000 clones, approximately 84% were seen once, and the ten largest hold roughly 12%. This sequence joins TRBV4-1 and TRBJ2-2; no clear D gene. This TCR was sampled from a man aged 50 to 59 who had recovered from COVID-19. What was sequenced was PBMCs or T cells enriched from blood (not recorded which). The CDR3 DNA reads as TGCGCCAGCAGCCAAGAATCCCTATACACCGGGGAGCTGTTTTTT. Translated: CASSQESLYTGELFF.